A single sample is the source of the 2 T cell receptor beta chains below, sequenced in a study of cytomegalovirus exposure and HLA in healthy donors. PCR employed 60 Vbeta and 13 Jbeta primers. Sequenced by immunoSEQ multiplex PCR; TCRdb stores in-frame clones only, minus some. The sample gives about 250,000 clones, more than 55% of which show up once; 2% to 2.5% is in the top ten. Sample: PBMCs. The receptors derive from a female donor in good health and CMV-seronegative.

V is TRBV5-1 and J is TRBJ1-3; D is perhaps TRBD1 (6 bases). From germline, CDR1 is SGHRS and CDR2 YFSETQ. This CDR3 region has 18 residues. V lost 1 base to trimming and J lost 4 bases, with 21 bases between them. The DNA for the CDR3 is TGCGCCAGCAGCTTGTCCCCTCAGGGGACGGTTTCGGGAAACACCATATATTTT. This sequence encodes CASSLSPQGTVSGNTIYF.

J is TRBJ2-2 and V is TRBV5-4; perhaps TRBD2 as D (5 bases). Per the germline V gene, CDR1 is SGHNT and CDR2 is YYREEE (reference sequence). Trimming removed 0 bases from V and 5 bases from J, with 11 bases in between. The CDR3 is 15 amino acids. The CDR3 here is CASSLGGLGTGELFF. The CDR3 DNA reads TGTGCCAGCAGCTTGGGAGGGTTGGGTACCGGGGAGCTGTTTTTT. Supplemented by reference TRBV5-4 and TRBJ2-2, the full variable domain reads ETGVTQSPTHLIKTRGQQVTLRCSSQSGHNTVSWYQQALGQGPQFIFQYYREEENGRGNFPPRFSGLQFPNYSSELNVNALELDDSALYLCASSLGGLGTGELFFGEGSRLTVL.